This TCR beta chain was retrieved from a study of T cell responses to AZD1222 COVID-19 vaccine (dated by TCRdb to the early 2020s). About the study as a whole: AZD1222 recipients with second doses at about 4 weeks or about 12 weeks were pooled, because spike-specific TCR depth and breadth did not differ between schedules. TCR sequencing covered some 240 trial participants: some 210 given two doses of AZD1222 and approximately 26 given two doses of MenACWY control vaccine. Trial participants were enrolled by age into subgroups of 18-55, 56-69 and 70-plus years, and 148, 28 and 57 TCR-sequenced participants, respectively, were included in these subgroups.

The CDR3 regions of human TCRbeta chains were analyzed by immunosequencing. On the authors' methods: Repertoire TCRs were matched against a reference library of SARS-CoV-2-specific TCRs generated with the MIRA antigen-specificity platform. Breadth was defined as the fraction of unique TCRs that were SARS-CoV-2-associated. Depth was defined as the fraction of total T cells that were SARS-CoV-2-associated. Using the MIRA data, each spike-specific TCR was assigned both to the spike region to which the TCR was reactive and to a CD4 or CD8 class. Log10-transformed breadth and depth values were compared by one-way ANOVA with Sidak's multiple comparisons tests. The table was pulled from immuneACCESS by TCRdb, which kept in-frame rearrangements only. Such tables lose some clones; where checked, under half of the loss comes from unresolved V genes, and the rest has no known cause. That table furnishes V, J and clone size, whereas the DNA furnished D and trimming. The sample includes some 130,000 clones, with over 75% observed a single time. The ten top clones hold 2.5% to 3% of the sample.

Results the study describes overall, beyond this receptor: The vaccine-associated CD4 TCRs covered the entire spike protein, and the dominant responses fell in regions 160-218 and 743-854. Spike-specific TCR breadth and depth rose significantly after two AZD1222 doses compared with day 0 and with MenACWY recipients. Conclusions about previously exposed vaccinees were limited because only a handful of AZD1222 recipients were SARS-CoV-2 seropositive at baseline. Because no day 14 peak-response samples were available, repertoires were characterized only after the peak T cell response. Nearly half of unique spike-specific TCRs reportedly recognized epitopes outside regions mutated in the B.1.351 and B.1.1.7 variants. In the small 56-69-year group, the increase in depth fell short of significance, most likely because of low power. Participants were mostly white British and included more females than males, and it was suggested by the authors that clonal diversity may have been underestimated.

Taken from the germline V gene (reference sequence), the CDR1 and CDR2 loops are SEHNR and FQNEAQ. V lost 5 bases and J lost 5 bases, and the count of bases not matched to a germline gene is 10. The CDR3 has 18 amino acids, counting the end cysteine and phenylalanine. Just CDR3 DNA is preserved here, 54 bases in frame from base 1. Interpreted using the paper, the time point label stands for: baseline before first vaccination. Vaccinee samples came from UK trials COV001 and COV002, including a single-blind randomized controlled phase 2/3 trial of AZD1222 (ChAdOx1 nCoV-19) in healthy adults. For TCRbeta chain sequencing, PBMC samples were collected from trial participants at day 0 and at day 28 after the second dose. Comment on this clone: Its cognate antigen has yet to be identified. Per-base quality was not reported, and no clone a single base away is much larger than it.

This receptor was identified in an adult in good health. This sample comprised peripheral blood, obtained on day 0 of AZD1222 vaccination. The chain joins TRBV7-9 to TRBJ2-2; 14 bases in between match TRBD2. CDR3 sequence: CASSLGTSGRRGTGELFF. Read as DNA, the sequence is TGTGCCAGCAGCCTGGGGACTAGCGGGAGAAGGGGAACCGGGGAGCTGTTTTTT.